The rows below give T cell receptor beta chains drawn from one sample of a study of cytomegalovirus exposure and HLA in healthy donors. Generated by immunoSEQ multiplex PCR, the TCRdb table keeps only in-frame clones and is missing some. The data hold around 160,000 clones, with about 73% observed a single time. The specimen sequenced was PBMCs. The receptor set was obtained from a man aged 40-55 years in good health and CMV-seropositive. Each CDR3 is given with its conserved first and last residue. The order of the fields is V gene, J gene, clone size, D gene, CDR3 protein, CDR3 DNA. D genes are given only for firm matches. Clone size is not always given. Where it is, it says once, few, many or a class for expanded clones.

TRBV5-6	TRBJ2-3	few	TRBD1	CASSRDPGQSTDTQYF	TGTGCCAGCAGTCGAGATCCGGGACAGAGCACAGATACGCAGTATTTT
TRBV30	TRBJ2-5	.	.	CAWSPPSGGRETQYF	TGTGCCTGGAGTCCTCCTTCTGGGGGCCGGGAGACCCAGTACTTC
TRBV28	TRBJ2-4	.	.	CASSLGRLAKNIQYF	TGTGCCAGCAGTTTAGGCAGACTAGCCAAAAACATTCAGTACTTC
TRBV11-2	TRBJ2-2	.	TRBD2	CASSPYSGRGAGELFF	TGTGCCAGCAGCCCCTATAGCGGGAGAGGAGCCGGGGAGCTGTTTTTT
TRBV7-9	TRBJ2-3	.	.	CASSLGTSDTQYF	TGTGCCAGCAGCCTAGGGACATCAGATACGCAGTATTTT
TRBV7-9	TRBJ2-4	.	TRBD2	CSSSQGLGNIQYF	TGTTCCAGCAGCCAAGGACTAGGGAACATTCAGTACTTC
TRBV19	TRBJ2-3	.	.	CASRPSGTDTQYF	TGTGCCAGTAGACCCAGCGGGACAGATACGCAGTATTTT
TRBV9	TRBJ1-3	once	.	CASGLGEVRNTIYF	TGTGCCAGCGGTTTGGGGGAGGTTAGAAACACCATATATTTT
TRBV27	TRBJ2-7	.	TRBD2	CASSVAGGEEEQYF	TGTGCCAGCTCGGTAGCGGGAGGGGAGGAGGAGCAGTACTTC
TRBV7-9	TRBJ1-2	.	TRBD1	CASSWSGGNYGYTF	TGTGCCAGCAGCTGGTCAGGGGGCAACTATGGCTACACCTTC
TRBV4-3	TRBJ2-3	.	.	CASSVQTSGDTQYF	TGCGCCAGCAGCGTCCAAACGTCGGGGGATACGCAGTATTTT
TRBV4-1	TRBJ1-3	.	.	CASSNLQGRNSGNTIYF	TGCGCCAGCAGCAACCTGCAGGGTAGGAATTCTGGAAACACCATATATTTT
TRBV27	TRBJ2-7	.	TRBD2	CASSWTPSTSGLYEQYF	TGTGCCAGCAGTTGGACCCCGTCGACTAGCGGCCTCTACGAGCAGTACTTC
TRBV5-1	TRBJ1-2	once	.	CASSLAAGSNYGYTF	TGCGCCAGCAGCTTGGCTGCAGGGTCTAACTATGGCTACACCTTC
TRBV10-3	TRBJ1-1	.	TRBD1	CAINGQGATEAFF	TGTGCCATCAATGGACAGGGGGCAACTGAAGCTTTCTTT
TRBV6-5	TRBJ2-5	.	.	CASSARWGVETQYF	TGTGCCAGCAGTGCCCGCTGGGGGGTAGAGACCCAGTACTTC
TRBV9	TRBJ2-5	.	TRBD2	CASSPRLASYQETQYF	TGTGCCAGCAGCCCACGACTAGCATCGTACCAAGAGACCCAGTACTTC
TRBV19	TRBJ2-6	.	.	CASRMGGGANVLTF	TGTGCCAGTAGGATGGGGGGTGGGGCCAACGTCCTGACTTTC
TRBV7-3	TRBJ2-3	.	.	CASSLDIRKHTDTQYF	TGTGCCAGCAGCTTAGACATCCGCAAACACACAGATACGCAGTATTTT
TRBV11-3	TRBJ1-1	.	.	CASSSTVNTEAFF	TGTGCCAGCAGCTCGACAGTCAACACTGAAGCTTTCTTT
TRBV4-1	TRBJ1-2	.	.	CASSQSVFGPGETHYGYTF	TGCGCCAGCAGCCAATCGGTCTTCGGTCCCGGGGAAACACACTATGGCTACACCTTC
TRBV23-1	TRBJ1-4	.	.	CASSQSGAGARNEKLFF	TGCGCCAGCAGTCAATCGGGTGCGGGAGCCCGCAATGAAAAACTGTTTTTT
TRBV7-3	TRBJ2-3	few	.	CASSFTASPDTQYF	TGTGCCAGCAGCTTTACGGCTAGCCCAGATACGCAGTATTTT
TRBV6-1	TRBJ2-7	.	.	CASSEGQGGLHEQYF	TGTGCCAGCAGTGAAGGTCAGGGAGGACTCCACGAGCAGTACTTC
TRBV11-2	TRBJ2-5	.	.	CASSYVAVKGETQYF	TGTGCCAGCAGCTATGTGGCGGTAAAAGGAGAGACCCAGTACTTC
TRBV7-9	TRBJ2-7	.	.	CSSSLHWADPYEQYF	TGTTCCAGCAGCCTCCATTGGGCCGACCCCTACGAGCAGTACTTC
TRBV5-6	TRBJ2-7	.	TRBD1	CASSRLDRATLSEQYF	TGTGCCAGCAGCAGATTAGACAGGGCCACACTTTCCGAGCAGTACTTC
TRBV5-6	TRBJ2-7	few	.	CASSFRAAYEQYF	TGTGCCAGCAGCTTCCGAGCGGCCTACGAGCAGTACTTC
TRBV27	TRBJ1-1	.	TRBD1	CASSPRDRGTEAFF	TGTGCCAGCAGTCCCCGGGACAGGGGCACTGAAGCTTTCTTT
TRBV5-4	TRBJ1-1	few	.	CASSLVPGVKNTEAFF	TGTGCCAGCAGCTTGGTTCCAGGGGTCAAGAACACTGAAGCTTTCTTT
TRBV5-4	TRBJ2-3	.	TRBD1	CASSATGGSGTDTQYF	TGTGCCAGCAGTGCCACAGGGGGCTCAGGCACAGATACGCAGTATTTT
TRBV19	TRBJ1-2	.	TRBD1	CASTVARGSNYGYTF	TGTGCCAGCACTGTGGCCAGGGGGTCTAACTATGGCTACACCTTC
TRBV10-3	TRBJ2-7	.	TRBD1	CAISDRGRNEQYF	TGTGCCATTTCGGACAGGGGGCGAAACGAGCAGTACTTC
TRBV7-7	TRBJ1-6	.	TRBD1	CASSTLGTGDNSPLHF	TGTGCCAGCAGCACCCTTGGGACAGGGGATAATTCACCCCTCCACTTT
TRBV29-1	TRBJ1-2	once	.	CSVEMGRYGYTF	TGCAGCGTTGAGATGGGCCGCTATGGCTACACCTTC
TRBV5-4	TRBJ1-2	.	TRBD1	CASSFWTGDYGYTF	TGTGCCAGCAGCTTTTGGACAGGGGACTATGGCTACACCTTC
TRBV7-3	TRBJ2-7	.	.	CASSPTGYDEQYF	TGTGCCAGCAGCCCTACAGGGTACGACGAGCAGTACTTC
TRBV19	TRBJ1-5	.	.	CASSIDQVWEPQHF	TGTGCCAGTAGTATAGATCAGGTTTGGGAGCCCCAGCATTTT
TRBV11-2	TRBJ1-5	.	TRBD1	CASSATGDRAQPQHF	TGTGCCAGCAGCGCCACAGGGGATAGGGCTCAGCCCCAGCATTTT
TRBV6-6	TRBJ1-2	.	TRBD1	CASSYSGQRNYGYTF	TGTGCCAGCAGTTACTCGGGACAGAGGAACTATGGCTACACCTTC